This note documents a single TCR beta chain sequence. Its antigen remains unidentified. No clone much larger than this one lies a single base away; base qualities are absent. The sample comes from a study of OX40 agonist ivuxolimab in advanced cancers. As for the study more broadly: The costimulatory receptor OX40 (CD134) was targeted by ivuxolimab, a fully human IgG2 agonistic monoclonal antibody. Intravenous ivuxolimab was administered to patients every 2 weeks at six dose levels: 0.01, 0.1, 0.3, 1.5, 3 and 10 mg/kg. A male proportion of about 79% and a mean age of roughly 55 years, ranging from roughly 23 to 85, were recorded for the dose-escalation cohort. Partial responses occurred in three dose-escalation patients, of whom one had hepatocellular carcinoma and two had cutaneous melanoma. The point of sequencing TCRbeta in the periphery was to test whether ivuxolimab changed TCR sequence diversity and drove clonal T-cell expansion. Of the roughly 50 dose-escalation patients, hepatocellular carcinoma was present in approximately 20, melanoma in around 15, renal cell carcinoma in 9 and head and neck cancer in 9. Patients were allowed to have had prior anti-PD-1, anti-PD-L1 or anti-CTLA-4 therapy, and 40% of the dose-escalation patients had been treated with checkpoint inhibitors. The paper covers the monotherapy dose-escalation part of the phase I ivuxolimab trial, which included N of about 51 patients. Study-level results and caveats: Low levels of normalized T-cell clonal expansion were also shown by some nonresponding patients. On average, CD8+ T cells showed more expanded clones than CD4+ T cells after ivuxolimab. The antigen specificity of the peripheral T cells that underwent clonal expansion was not determined. At doses from 0.1 to 3.0 mg/kg, clonal expansion was seen in both CD4+ and CD8+ blood T cells between baseline and week 6. Partial responders in the 0.1-3.0 mg/kg groups had among the lowest normalized peripheral clonal expansion, especially among CD8+ T cells.

Patients with a history of autoimmune disease or receiving systemic immunosuppression were excluded from the trial. Peripheral blood for TCR sequencing was collected from all dose cohorts at baseline, on cycle 4 day 1, and on cycle 7 day 1. Samples came from an open-label, multicenter, first-in-human phase I dose-escalation trial of ivuxolimab. Adults with locally advanced or metastatic melanoma, renal cell, hepatocellular, or head and neck squamous cell carcinoma were enrolled in the trial. Before TCR sequencing, CD4+ and CD8+ T cells were separately sorted from peripheral blood. Genomic DNA was extracted from sorted cells for sequencing of the TCRbeta CDR3 region. The immunoSEQ Assay was used to sequence the TCRbeta CDR3 regions. TCRdb's version of the immuneACCESS table is confined to in-frame rearrangements and falls short of the full clone set. An unresolved V gene accounts for under half of the shortfall where checked; the remainder is of unknown origin. The sample includes approximately 60,000 clones, with almost 90% observed a single time. The top ten hold more than 6.5% of the sample.

The junction shows trimming of 6 bases on V and 4 bases on J, and the gene matches do not reach 5 bases of it. In the germline V gene, CDR1 corresponds to MDHEN and CDR2 to SYDVKM. From its cysteine to its phenylalanine, the CDR3 spans 14 amino acids. The read is trimmed to its CDR3 DNA, 42 bases read in frame from base 1. Sequencing used CD4+ or CD8+ T cells sorted from blood, obtained in a trial of the OX40 agonist ivuxolimab. The chain was built from TRBV28 and TRBJ1-5, and TRBD1 matches 8 of the central bases. The sequence was obtained from an adult with an advanced solid tumor such as melanoma, head and neck, liver or kidney cancer. The nucleotide sequence is TGTGCCAGCAGCCGGACAGGGAGGAATCAGCCCCAGCATTTT. Its translation reads: CASSRTGRNQPQHF.